Following are 5 T cell receptor beta chains from one sample sequenced in a study of beta chain features in type 1 diabetes. Study results and caveats: Shorter TCRB CDR3s, moderately but significantly so, marked every one of the four CD4+ subsets in Type 1 diabetes patients.

Their recognized antigens are unknown. The sequenced template was cDNA made from the entire isolated RNA. Clones were sequenced by immunoSEQ multiplex PCR, and TCRdb holds only the in-frame ones, with some missing. This table has about 53,000 clones, about 64% appearing once. The sequenced sample consisted of stem cell memory CD4+ T cells from blood. The receptors here all came from a woman in her 30s with type 1 diabetes.

The rearrangement links TRBV30 to TRBJ1-3; no reliable D call. Germline V gives CDR1 GTSNPN, CDR2 SVGIG (reference sequence). The CDR3 consists of 14 residues. Trimming stripped 0 bases from V and 1 base from J, with 7 bases between. CDR3 loop: CAWSVTGSGNTIYF. The CDR3 DNA sequence: TGTGCCTGGAGTGTAACGGGTTCTGGAAACACCATATATTTT. Complete variable domain (other parts from reference TRBV30 and TRBJ1-3): SQTIHQWPATLVQPVGSPLSLECTVEGTSNPNLYWYRQAAGRGLQLLFYSVGIGQISSEVPQNLSASRPQDRQFILSSKKLLLSDSGFYLCAWSVTGSGNTIYFGEGSWLTVV.

This clone appeared once. CDR3 sequence: CATQGGAPTGELFF. The DNA for the CDR3 is TGTGCCACCCAGGGGGGAGCCCCCACCGGGGAGCTGTTTTTT. J is TRBJ2-2 and V is TRBV2; maybe TRBD1 (7 bases). The CDR3 sequence is 14 residues long. V lost 10 bases and J lost 4, with 16 bases in between. The germline V gene encodes CDR1 SNHLY and CDR2 FYNNEI.

The CDR3 loop is CASSPHGAGANEQFF. CDR3 in DNA: TGTGCCAGCAGCCCGCACGGGGCGGGAGCGAATGAGCAGTTCTTC. The genes are TRBV4-2 and TRBJ2-1, with 7 bases fitting TRBD2. Unmatched junction bases numbered 10, after V lost 4 bases and J lost 7 bases. This CDR3 has 15 amino acids. The V gene's germline CDR1 is LGHNA and CDR2 YNFKEQ.

This clone was counted a few times. V is TRBV30 and J is TRBJ2-5; D might be TRBD1 (6 bases). This CDR3 spans 13 amino acids. CDR1 is GTSNPN and CDR2 is SVGIG in the germline V gene (reference sequence). Trimming cost V 0 bases and J 4 bases, with 9 bases left between them. The CDR3 bases are TGTGCCTGGAGTGTGACAGGAAGAGAGACCCAGTACTTC. Translation: CAWSVTGRETQYF.

The J gene is TRBJ2-1, the V gene TRBV5-1; tentatively, D is TRBD2 (6 bases). In germline, CDR1 is SGHRS, CDR2 YFSETQ. CDR3 length: 17 residues. The V gene lost 7 bases and the J gene lost 6 bases, with 26 bases spanning the gap. The CDR3, as DNA: TGCGCCAGCGGGATGGGACTCCAGGCGGCGGGTCCCAATGAGCAGTTCTTC. Translation: CASGMGLQAAGPNEQFF.